The present T cell receptor (beta chain) was sequenced within a study of blood T cell repertoires in COVID-19. Study at large: COVID-19 samples, acute and convalescent, were from the United States, Italy and Spain. PBMCs, B-cell-depleted T cells, or T cells were the source of the cDNA or gDNA that made up the material.

Authors' methods: It was from reference gene primer amplification that nucleated cell counts were estimated. Libraries were prepared by immunoSEQ multiplex PCR; TCRdb keeps only in-frame clonotypes and omits some of them. V, J and clone size reflect that table, while D and trimming were determined from the DNA. The table includes some 170,000 clones, around 83% detected once. V shed 3 bases, J shed 5 bases, and the junction held 3 bases outside the gene matches. CDR3 size: 13 residues. The germline V gene encodes CDR1 LGHDT and CDR2 YNNKEL (reference sequence). The chain employs TRBV3-1 (or the pseudogene TRBV3-2) and TRBJ2-7, with 8 bases lining up with TRBD1. This clonotype originated in a woman aged 55 to 70 with acute or convalescent COVID-19. Material: peripheral blood. The chain's CDR3 is CASSQAGGHEQYF. The CDR3 nucleotides are TGTGCCAGCAGCCAGGCAGGGGGCCACGAGCAGTACTTC.